These T cell receptor beta chains were read from a single sample in a study of blood T cell repertoires in COVID-19. Clones were sequenced by immunoSEQ multiplex PCR, and TCRdb holds only the in-frame ones, with some missing. Of 120,000 to 150,000 clones in the sample, about 87% were seen once. The sample consisted of peripheral blood. The receptors stem from a man aged 55-75 years with active or convalescent COVID-19. The CDR3 runs from the conserved cysteine through the conserved F or W. A D gene is named only where the DNA matches it firmly. A row's size may be missing; if present it is once, few, many or a size class.

cdr3_nt: TGCGCCAGCAGCCAACTAGGACAGGGAGAGAATTCACCCCTCCACTTT; cdr3_aa: CASSQLGQGENSPLHF; clone_size: .; d_call: TRBD1; j_call: TRBJ1-6; v_call: TRBV4-1
cdr3_nt: TGTGCCAGCAGTTACACCACTCTAAACAAAGCGGAGCCACCGGAGACCCAGTACTTC; cdr3_aa: CASSYTTLNKAEPPETQYF; clone_size: .; d_call: .; j_call: TRBJ2-5; v_call: TRBV6-2/TRBV6-3
cdr3_nt: TGTGCCAGCAGCTTAACGGGACAGGGGGCAACAGTTACGCAGTATTTT; cdr3_aa: CASSLTGQGATVTQYF; clone_size: .; d_call: TRBD1; j_call: TRBJ2-3; v_call: TRBV7-9
cdr3_nt: TGCGCCAGCAGCCGGCAGGGAGGCGAAAACACCATATATTTT; cdr3_aa: CASSRQGGENTIYF; clone_size: .; d_call: .; j_call: TRBJ1-3; v_call: TRBV4-1
cdr3_nt: TGCGCCAGCAGCCCCGGGACAGGGACCTACGAGCAGTACTTC; cdr3_aa: CASSPGTGTYEQYF; clone_size: once; d_call: TRBD1; j_call: TRBJ2-7; v_call: TRBV4-3
cdr3_nt: TGTGCCAGTAGTGCTACCGGGACAGGGATATTATCCGGGGAGCTGTTTTTT; cdr3_aa: CASSATGTGILSGELFF; clone_size: .; d_call: TRBD1; j_call: TRBJ2-2; v_call: TRBV19
cdr3_nt: TGTGCCAGCAGTTACCGGATACAAGCGGGAGGGCGGGAGCAGTTCTTC; cdr3_aa: CASSYRIQAGGREQFF; clone_size: once; d_call: TRBD2; j_call: TRBJ2-1; v_call: TRBV6-2/TRBV6-3
cdr3_nt: TGTGCCAGCAGTGAAGCAGGGAGCGAGCAGTACTTC; cdr3_aa: CASSEAGSEQYF; clone_size: .; d_call: .; j_call: TRBJ2-7; v_call: TRBV6-1
cdr3_nt: TGTGCCAGCAGCGTAACTAGCGCCGGAGGCGCCTACAATGAGCAGTTCTTC; cdr3_aa: CASSVTSAGGAYNEQFF; clone_size: few; d_call: TRBD2; j_call: TRBJ2-1; v_call: TRBV5-4
cdr3_nt: TGTGCCTGGGACCGACAGGGTTTGGACATTCAGTACTTC; cdr3_aa: CAWDRQGLDIQYF; clone_size: .; d_call: TRBD1; j_call: TRBJ2-4; v_call: TRBV30
cdr3_nt: TGTGCCATCAGTGGAGGGGGCGAGGTTGCTGAAGCTTTCTTT; cdr3_aa: CAISGGGEVAEAFF; clone_size: .; d_call: TRBD1; j_call: TRBJ1-1; v_call: TRBV10-3
cdr3_nt: TGCGCCAGCAGTGGGTTCGGACAGGGAGACACCGGGGAGCTGTTTTTT; cdr3_aa: CASSGFGQGDTGELFF; clone_size: .; d_call: TRBD1; j_call: TRBJ2-2; v_call: TRBV10-2
cdr3_nt: TGTGCCACCAGACCCCGGGACAGGGTCTACGAGCAGTACTTC; cdr3_aa: CATRPRDRVYEQYF; clone_size: .; d_call: TRBD1; j_call: TRBJ2-7; v_call: TRBV28
cdr3_nt: TGTGCCATTCTTCCCGGGACAGGGGACACAGATACGCAGTATTTT; cdr3_aa: CAILPGTGDTDTQYF; clone_size: once; d_call: TRBD1; j_call: TRBJ2-3; v_call: TRBV10-3
cdr3_nt: TGTGCCAGCAGCGTAGAGGGGGCCACCACTGAAGCTTTCTTT; cdr3_aa: CASSVEGATTEAFF; clone_size: .; d_call: TRBD1; j_call: TRBJ1-1; v_call: TRBV9
cdr3_nt: TGTGCCAGCAGTTTACGTGGGACAGTTGGAAACACCATATATTTT; cdr3_aa: CASSLRGTVGNTIYF; clone_size: .; d_call: TRBD1; j_call: TRBJ1-3; v_call: TRBV28
cdr3_nt: TGTGCCAGCAGCGTAGTAGGACAGGGTTCAGATACGCAGTATTTT; cdr3_aa: CASSVVGQGSDTQYF; clone_size: .; d_call: TRBD1; j_call: TRBJ2-3; v_call: TRBV9
cdr3_nt: TGTGCCAGCAGCTACCGATCAGGCTACCACGAGCAGTACTTC; cdr3_aa: CASSYRSGYHEQYF; clone_size: .; d_call: .; j_call: TRBJ2-7; v_call: TRBV3-1/TRBV3-2
cdr3_nt: TGTGCCAGCAGTCTATACAGGGGACCTAAAGAGACCCAGTACTTC; cdr3_aa: CASSLYRGPKETQYF; clone_size: once; d_call: TRBD1; j_call: TRBJ2-5; v_call: TRBV28
cdr3_nt: TGTGCCAGCAGTTTATCTGGCGGGACCCTCTACAATGAGCAGTTCTTC; cdr3_aa: CASSLSGGTLYNEQFF; clone_size: .; d_call: .; j_call: TRBJ2-1; v_call: TRBV28
cdr3_nt: TGTGCCAGCACCCTAGCGGGAGTGGGTGAGCAGTTCTTC; cdr3_aa: CASTLAGVGEQFF; clone_size: .; d_call: TRBD2; j_call: TRBJ2-1; v_call: TRBV11-2
cdr3_nt: TGTGCCAGTTCAACGGGACTAGCGGGCGGCTACGAGCAGTACTTC; cdr3_aa: CASSTGLAGGYEQYF; clone_size: .; d_call: TRBD2; j_call: TRBJ2-7; v_call: TRBV2
cdr3_nt: TGTGCCAGCTCACCGGGTCGGGGAGCGGAGACCCAGTACTTC; cdr3_aa: CASSPGRGAETQYF; clone_size: .; d_call: .; j_call: TRBJ2-5; v_call: TRBV18
cdr3_nt: TGTGCCAGCAGTACCCAGGGGACAGTAGGAAACACCATATATTTT; cdr3_aa: CASSTQGTVGNTIYF; clone_size: once; d_call: TRBD1; j_call: TRBJ1-3; v_call: TRBV6-5
cdr3_nt: TGTGCCAGCAGCCGGGGACTAGCGGGACTATCCGGGGAGCTGTTTTTT; cdr3_aa: CASSRGLAGLSGELFF; clone_size: .; d_call: TRBD2; j_call: TRBJ2-2; v_call: TRBV5-6
cdr3_nt: TGTGCCAGCAGCCAAACAGGGCGGGGGGTGAATTCACCCCTCCACTTT; cdr3_aa: CASSQTGRGVNSPLHF; clone_size: .; d_call: .; j_call: TRBJ1-6; v_call: TRBV3-1/TRBV3-2
cdr3_nt: TGCGCCAGCAGACTTGACAGGCGGTATGGAAACACCATATATTTT; cdr3_aa: CASRLDRRYGNTIYF; clone_size: .; d_call: .; j_call: TRBJ1-3; v_call: TRBV5-1
cdr3_nt: TGTGCCAGCAGTGAAGCGGGTCTAGCGGTTTCAGAGACCCAGTACTTC; cdr3_aa: CASSEAGLAVSETQYF; clone_size: .; d_call: TRBD2; j_call: TRBJ2-5; v_call: TRBV2
cdr3_nt: TGCGCCAGCAGTAGGGCCGGGACAGGGGCTGTGAACACTGAAGCTTTCTTT; cdr3_aa: CASSRAGTGAVNTEAFF; clone_size: .; d_call: TRBD1; j_call: TRBJ1-1; v_call: TRBV4-1
cdr3_nt: TGTGCCAGCAGCTTAGCGCAGGGGGCCGCCGAGCAGTACTTC; cdr3_aa: CASSLAQGAAEQYF; clone_size: .; d_call: TRBD1; j_call: TRBJ2-7; v_call: TRBV7-8
cdr3_nt: TGTGCCAGCACACAGGTCAACAATCAGCCCCAGCATTTT; cdr3_aa: CASTQVNNQPQHF; clone_size: .; d_call: .; j_call: TRBJ1-5; v_call: TRBV6-5
cdr3_nt: TGCGCCAGCAGCCAAGGTTATTTAGATACGCAGTATTTT; cdr3_aa: CASSQGYLDTQYF; clone_size: .; d_call: .; j_call: TRBJ2-3; v_call: TRBV4-1
cdr3_nt: TGCAGTGCTAGTCAGCGACTACCGAACACCGGGGAGCTGTTTTTT; cdr3_aa: CSASQRLPNTGELFF; clone_size: .; d_call: .; j_call: TRBJ2-2; v_call: TRBV20-1
cdr3_nt: TGCGCCAGCAGCCAATGGGGGAGCGGGACCGGACGTATTGAGACCCAGTACTTC; cdr3_aa: CASSQWGSGTGRIETQYF; clone_size: .; d_call: TRBD2; j_call: TRBJ2-5; v_call: TRBV4-1
cdr3_nt: TGCAGCGTTTCGACTAGCGGGAACGAGCAGTACTTC; cdr3_aa: CSVSTSGNEQYF; clone_size: few; d_call: TRBD2; j_call: TRBJ2-7; v_call: TRBV29-1
cdr3_nt: TGTGCCAGCAGTTTTCGGCAGGTCAATCAGCCCCAGCATTTT; cdr3_aa: CASSFRQVNQPQHF; clone_size: few; d_call: .; j_call: TRBJ1-5; v_call: TRBV28
cdr3_nt: TGTGCCAGCACTCCGACTAGCGAGCAAGAGACCCAGTACTTC; cdr3_aa: CASTPTSEQETQYF; clone_size: .; d_call: TRBD2; j_call: TRBJ2-5; v_call: TRBV2
cdr3_nt: TGTGCCAGCAGTTACGTCCCTATAGAGAACACTGAAGCTTTCTTT; cdr3_aa: CASSYVPIENTEAFF; clone_size: .; d_call: .; j_call: TRBJ1-1; v_call: TRBV6-2/TRBV6-3
cdr3_nt: TGTGCCAGCAGGGAGGTGGGCAATCAGCCCCAGCATTTT; cdr3_aa: CASREVGNQPQHF; clone_size: .; d_call: .; j_call: TRBJ1-5; v_call: TRBV6-5
cdr3_nt: TGTGCCAGCGGAGGCGGGAGGCCAAACTACGAGCAGTACTTC; cdr3_aa: CASGGGRPNYEQYF; clone_size: .; d_call: TRBD2; j_call: TRBJ2-7; v_call: TRBV28
cdr3_nt: TGTGCCAGCAGCCTCGGCGGGGCTGCCCATAGCAATCAGCCCCAGCATTTT; cdr3_aa: CASSLGGAAHSNQPQHF; clone_size: .; d_call: .; j_call: TRBJ1-5; v_call: TRBV4-2
cdr3_nt: TGTGCCAGCAGGGGGGGGCGGGGACCCTTCTACGAGCAGTACTTC; cdr3_aa: CASRGGRGPFYEQYF; clone_size: .; d_call: .; j_call: TRBJ2-7; v_call: TRBV6-5
cdr3_nt: TGTGCCAGCAGCTTAGGCCGGGGAGCCTCTGGAAACACCATATATTTT; cdr3_aa: CASSLGRGASGNTIYF; clone_size: few; d_call: .; j_call: TRBJ1-3; v_call: TRBV13
cdr3_nt: TGTGCCAGCAGTTACTCTCCGGGACTAGCGGGATTATACTCCTACAATGAGCAGTTCTTC; cdr3_aa: CASSYSPGLAGLYSYNEQFF; clone_size: once; d_call: TRBD2; j_call: TRBJ2-1; v_call: TRBV28
cdr3_nt: TGTGCCAGCAGTGAATCGACAGGCGGCAATCAGCCCCAGCATTTT; cdr3_aa: CASSESTGGNQPQHF; clone_size: .; d_call: .; j_call: TRBJ1-5; v_call: TRBV6-1
cdr3_nt: TGTGCCAGCAGGGGGAGAAAGGGACAGGGGGCGAATTCACCCCTCCACTTT; cdr3_aa: CASRGRKGQGANSPLHF; clone_size: few; d_call: TRBD1; j_call: TRBJ1-6; v_call: TRBV28